This TCR beta chain was observed in a study of STAT5B mutations in CD4+ large granular lymphocyte leukemia. Repertoires were generated with immunoSEQ multiplex PCR, while TCRdb's copy carries only in-frame clones and drops some. The top ten hold 0.35% of the sample, which has more than 40,000 clones, around 82% seen once. The CDR3 runs 14 residues. V was clipped by 6 bases and J by 3 bases, with 18 bases between them. CDR1 GTSNPN and CDR2 SVGIG come from the germline V gene (reference sequence). Specimen: CD4+ T cells from blood buffy coats. V gene TRBV30 combines with J gene TRBJ2-7; D may be TRBD1 (5 bases). The TCR originated in a human donor in good health. The CDR3 DNA reads TGTGCCTGCATGGGGCACTCGAAAAACTACGAGCAGTACTTC. Residues: CACMGHSKNYEQYF.